This TCR beta chain was identified during a study of blood T cell repertoires in COVID-19. The CDR3 totals 12 residues. V shed 6 bases and J shed 5 bases, with 10 bases lying between them. Germline V gives CDR1 LGHDT, CDR2 YNNKEL (reference sequence). Profiled with immunoSEQ multiplex PCR; TCRdb holds only in-frame clones, not every one. The table has 200,000 to 300,000 clones, around four fifths seen once. The V gene is TRBV3-1 (or the pseudogene TRBV3-2), the J gene TRBJ2-5, with D uncertain. Material for sequencing was peripheral blood. This TCR was sampled from a woman between 55 and 75 years old with active or convalescent COVID-19. CDR3 residues: CASSLDGETQYF. The CDR3 DNA sequence: TGTGCCAGCAGTCTCGACGGGGAGACCCAGTACTTC.